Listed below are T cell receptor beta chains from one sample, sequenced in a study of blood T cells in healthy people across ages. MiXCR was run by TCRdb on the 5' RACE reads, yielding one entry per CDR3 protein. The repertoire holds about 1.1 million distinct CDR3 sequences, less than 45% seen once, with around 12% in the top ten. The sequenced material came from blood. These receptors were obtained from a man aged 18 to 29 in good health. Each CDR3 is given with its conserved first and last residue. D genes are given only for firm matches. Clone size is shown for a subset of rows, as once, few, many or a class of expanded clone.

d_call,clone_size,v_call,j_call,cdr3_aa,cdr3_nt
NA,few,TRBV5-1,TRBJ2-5,CASSFGLNEQYF,TGCGCCAGCAGCTTCGGTCTGAATGAGCAGTACTTC
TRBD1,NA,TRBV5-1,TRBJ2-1,CASSLETGFGEQFF,TGCGCCAGCAGCTTGGAGACAGGGTTCGGGGAGCAGTTCTTC
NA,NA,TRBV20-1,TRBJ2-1,CSASRAGRRSWDEQFF,TGCAGTGCTAGTCGCGCGGGTCGTCGGAGCTGGGATGAGCAGTTCTTC
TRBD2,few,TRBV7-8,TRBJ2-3,CASSFSSGGPTDTQYF,TGTGCCAGCAGCTTTTCTAGCGGGGGCCCCACAGATACGCAGTATTTT
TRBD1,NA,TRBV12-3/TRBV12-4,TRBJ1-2,CASSVPKTGQRSLYGYTF,TGTGCCAGCAGTGTCCCCAAAACGGGACAGCGATCCCTCTATGGCTACACCTTC
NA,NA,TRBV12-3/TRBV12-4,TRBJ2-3,CASRREAKDTQYF,TGTGCCAGCAGGAGAGAAGCCAAAGATACGCAGTATTTT
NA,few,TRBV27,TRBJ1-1,CASSTRRGNTEAFF,TGTGCCAGCAGTACGAGGCGGGGGAACACTGAAGCTTTCTTT
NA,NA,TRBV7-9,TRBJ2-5,CASSPMQYF,TGTGCCAGCAGCCCTATGCAGTACTTC
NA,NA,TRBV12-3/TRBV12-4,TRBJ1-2,CASSPTYGFSKNGYTF,TGTGCCAGCAGTCCGACCTACGGATTCAGTAAGAATGGCTACACCTTC
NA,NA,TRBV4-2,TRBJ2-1,CASSPHGNEQFF,TGTGCCAGCAGCCCCCATGGCAATGAGCAGTTCTTC
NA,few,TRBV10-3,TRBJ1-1,CAISRVSNTEAFF,TGTGCCATCAGCCGGGTCTCGAACACTGAAGCTTTCTTT
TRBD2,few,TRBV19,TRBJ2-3,CASSIEPLAGATDTQYF,TGTGCCAGTAGTATAGAACCGCTAGCGGGGGCCACAGATACGCAGTATTTT
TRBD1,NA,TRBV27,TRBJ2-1,CASSGQGASNEQFF,TGTGCCAGCAGTGGACAGGGGGCTAGCAATGAGCAGTTCTTC
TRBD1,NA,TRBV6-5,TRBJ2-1,CASSLGTGRRYNEQFF,TGTGCCAGCAGTCTTGGGACAGGGAGACGCTACAATGAGCAGTTCTTC
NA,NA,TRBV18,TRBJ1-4,CTSSPTGYNEKLFF,TGTACCAGCTCACCTACAGGGTATAATGAAAAACTGTTTTTT
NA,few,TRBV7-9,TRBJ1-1,CASISASKGLNTEAFF,TGTGCCAGCATATCTGCCTCTAAGGGGTTGAACACTGAAGCTTTCTTT
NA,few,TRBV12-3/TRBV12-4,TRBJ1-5,CASSPANQPQHF,TGTGCCAGCAGTCCAGCGAATCAGCCCCAGCATTTT
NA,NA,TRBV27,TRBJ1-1,CASSSTGYGTEAFF,TGTGCCAGCAGTTCCACAGGGTACGGCACTGAAGCTTTCTTT
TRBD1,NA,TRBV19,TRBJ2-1,CASSIRDRGNEQFF,TGTGCCAGTAGTATACGGGACAGGGGGAATGAGCAGTTCTTC
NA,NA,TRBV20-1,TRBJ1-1,CSAGQPLGYTEAFF,TGCAGTGCTGGACAGCCGCTTGGCTACACTGAAGCTTTCTTT
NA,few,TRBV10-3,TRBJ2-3,CATRTAPDTQYF,TGTGCCACCCGGACAGCGCCAGATACGCAGTATTTT
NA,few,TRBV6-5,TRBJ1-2,CASSQSGYGYTF,TGTGCCAGCAGTCAATCAGGCTATGGCTACACCTTC
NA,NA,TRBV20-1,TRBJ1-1,CSARGEVWNTEAFF,TGCAGTGCTAGAGGCGAAGTCTGGAACACTGAAGCTTTCTTT
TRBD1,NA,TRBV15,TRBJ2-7,CATSSGQGYEQYF,TGTGCCACCAGCAGTGGACAGGGCTACGAGCAGTACTTC
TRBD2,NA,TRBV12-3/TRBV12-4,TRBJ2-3,CASSGLAGATDTQYF,TGTGCCAGCAGTGGACTAGCGGGGGCGACAGATACGCAGTATTTT
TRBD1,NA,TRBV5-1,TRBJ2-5,CASSLGLTGWQETQYF,TGCGCCAGCAGCTTGGGACTGACAGGGTGGCAAGAGACCCAGTACTTC
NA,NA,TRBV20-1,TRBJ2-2,CSARGDSLRELFF,TGCAGTGCTAGGGGGGACTCGCTTAGGGAGCTGTTTTTT
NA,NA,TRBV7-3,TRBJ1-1,CASSSREGTAAFF,TGTGCCAGCAGCTCCAGGGAGGGAACGGCCGCTTTCTTT
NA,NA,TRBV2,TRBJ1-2,CAGSLQQLNYGYTF,TGTGCCGGCAGTTTGCAGCAACTTAACTATGGCTACACCTTC
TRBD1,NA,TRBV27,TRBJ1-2,CASSYRDRGANYGYTF,TGTGCCAGCAGTTACCGGGACAGGGGGGCTAACTATGGCTACACCTTC
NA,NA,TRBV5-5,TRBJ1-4,CASGQVPNEKLFF,TGTGCCAGCGGACAAGTACCGAATGAAAAACTGTTTTTT
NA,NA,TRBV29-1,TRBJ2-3,CSAKLRFTDTQYF,TGCAGCGCGAAGCTCCGATTCACAGATACGCAGTATTTT
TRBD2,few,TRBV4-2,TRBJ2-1,CASSQSTSAKYNEQFF,TGTGCCAGCAGCCAATCGACTAGCGCGAAATACAATGAGCAGTTCTTC
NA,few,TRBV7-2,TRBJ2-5,CASSLQVIQETQYF,TGTGCCAGCAGCTTACAGGTTATCCAAGAGACCCAGTACTTC
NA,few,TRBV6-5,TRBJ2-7,CASSYSPGAHEQYF,TGTGCCAGCAGTTACTCCCCCGGTGCTCACGAGCAGTACTTC
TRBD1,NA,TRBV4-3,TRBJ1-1,CASSHQGTGGTEAFF,TGCGCCAGCAGCCATCAAGGGACAGGGGGTACTGAAGCTTTCTTT
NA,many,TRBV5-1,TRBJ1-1,CASSARGGTEAFF,TGCGCCAGCAGCGCAAGGGGGGGCACTGAAGCTTTCTTT
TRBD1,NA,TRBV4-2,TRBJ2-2,CASSQRGQGRTGELFF,TGTGCCAGCAGCCAGAGAGGACAGGGTAGGACCGGGGAGCTGTTTTTT
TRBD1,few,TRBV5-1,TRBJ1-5,CASSLAPGGAQPQHF,TGCGCCAGCAGCTTGGCCCCAGGGGGTGCACAGCCCCAGCATTTT
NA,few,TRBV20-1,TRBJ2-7,CSARAPNRGYEQYF,TGCAGTGCTAGAGCCCCGAACAGAGGCTACGAGCAGTACTTC
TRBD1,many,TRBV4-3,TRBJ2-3,CASQERDDTGGDTQYF,TGCGCCAGCCAAGAACGGGACGACACAGGGGGCGATACGCAGTATTTT
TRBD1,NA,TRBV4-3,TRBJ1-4,CASSQLQGEKLFF,TGCGCCAGCAGCCAATTACAGGGGGAAAAACTGTTTTTT
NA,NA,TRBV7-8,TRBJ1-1,CASTNSRPVVTRNTEAFF,TGTGCCAGCACCAACTCCAGACCGGTAGTTACCCGGAACACTGAAGCTTTCTTT
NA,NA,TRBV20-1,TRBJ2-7,CSASDGEQYF,TGCAGTGCGTCCGATGGCGAGCAGTACTTC
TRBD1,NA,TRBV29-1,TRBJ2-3,CSGAATGGADTQYF,TGCAGCGGGGCCGCGACAGGGGGGGCAGATACGCAGTATTTT
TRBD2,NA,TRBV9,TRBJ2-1,CVSSVAGGNNEQFF,TGTGTCAGCAGCGTAGCGGGGGGCAACAATGAGCAGTTCTTC
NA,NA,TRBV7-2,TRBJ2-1,CASSFRTQADEQFF,TGTGCCAGCAGCTTCCGGACCCAGGCGGATGAGCAGTTCTTC
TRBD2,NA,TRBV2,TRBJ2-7,CASNLLAGKYNEQYF,TGTGCCAGCAATTTACTAGCGGGGAAATACAATGAGCAGTACTTC
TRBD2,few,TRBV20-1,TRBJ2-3,CSARSSSGGMDTQYF,TGCAGTGCTAGGAGTTCTAGCGGGGGCATGGATACGCAGTATTTT